The 24 T cell receptor beta chains below were found in one sample sequenced in a study of cytomegalovirus exposure and HLA in healthy donors. Researchers ran the PCR with 60 Vbeta and 13 Jbeta primers. The protocol was immunoSEQ multiplex PCR, while the TCRdb copy is restricted to in-frame clones and leaves out a portion. The sample carries around 140,000 clones, just under 90% recorded once. The sample taken for sequencing was PBMCs. These receptors were obtained from a woman in her 30s in good health and CMV-seronegative.

J is TRBJ1-5 and V is TRBV7-2; 8 nucleotides align to TRBD1. CDR3 length equals 12 residues. The V gene end was trimmed by 6 bases and the J gene end by 9 bases; junction bases not matched to a gene: 4. Per the germline V gene, CDR1 is SGHTA and CDR2 is FQGNSA. CDR3 amino acids: CASSLTGVPQHF. Written as DNA, the CDR3 is TGTGCCAGCAGTTTGACAGGGGTGCCCCAGCATTTT.

The chain recombines TRBV19 with TRBJ2-5; 7 bases are shared with TRBD2. CDR1 and CDR2 from the germline V gene are LNHDA and SQIVND (reference sequence). Trimming cost V 5 bases and J 5 bases; bases outside gene matches: 11. This CDR3 contains 15 residues. CDR3 nucleotide sequence: TGTGCCAGTAGTCCCAAGCGGGGTTCCTGGGAGACCCAGTACTTC. This translates into CASSPKRGSWETQYF.

The CDR3 region has the DNA TGTGCCTGGAGTGTACAGGGGCCGCGAGGAACGCCCCAGCATTTT. Encoded protein: CAWSVQGPRGTPQHF. This rearrangement joins TRBV30 to TRBJ1-5; TRBD1 aligns across 7 bases. V gave up 0 bases and J gave up 9 bases; unmatched junction bases: 11. The germline V gene has CDR1 GTSNPN and CDR2 SVGIG (reference sequence). CDR3 size: 15 residues.

The V and J genes are TRBV9 and TRBJ1-3, with TRBD1 identical over 8 bases. The germline V gene encodes CDR1 SGDLS and CDR2 YYNGEE. The V segment lost 3 bases and the J segment 3 bases; nucleotides outside the gene matches: 5. The CDR3 extends over 15 amino acids. The CDR3 DNA reads TGTGCCAGCAGCGACAGGGGGTTGATTGGAAACACCATATATTTT. Protein sequence: CASSDRGLIGNTIYF.

This clone has only a few counts. This chain links TRBV5-1 with TRBJ1-1, with D perhaps TRBD1 (6 bases). With 1 base removed from V and 6 bases from J, the gap between germline ends came to 13 bases. This CDR3 contains 14 residues. Germline CDR1 and CDR2: SGHRS and YFSETQ. CDR3: CASSLNRVDAEAFF. Here the CDR3 DNA reads TGCGCCAGCAGCTTGAACAGGGTTGACGCTGAAGCTTTCTTT.

There are a few counts of this clone. The CDR3 sequence is CASSSRDIGPTNEKLFF. In nucleotides, the CDR3 is TGTGCCAGCAGTTCCCGGGACATCGGGCCGACTAATGAAAAACTGTTTTTT. The V call is TRBV28, the J call TRBJ1-4; a weak D match, TRBD1 (6 bases). The CDR3 contains 17 residues. The germline V gene has CDR1 MDHEN and CDR2 SYDVKM. V was clipped by 4 bases and J by 2 bases, with 17 bases between them.

A single count supports this clone. The chain links TRBV28 to TRBJ2-7, with a possible D match to TRBD2 (5 bases). CDR3 size: 14 residues. CDR1 is MDHEN, CDR2 SYDVKM, per germline. V was shortened by 6 bases and J by 4 bases, with 16 bases between the two germline ends. DNA for the CDR3: TGTGCCAGCAGATCTCTCGGGGAGAGGTACGAGCAGTACTTC. Protein sequence: CASRSLGERYEQYF.

As concerns this clone: This sample includes further DNA sequences coding for the same CDR3. The DNA for the CDR3 is TGTGCCAGCAGTGACCCCCACAGATTAACAACTAATGAAAAACTGTTTTTT. The encoded protein is CASSDPHRLTTNEKLFF. V usage is TRBV6-4 and J usage is TRBJ1-4; D ambiguous. The germline V gene has CDR1 MRHNA and CDR2 SNTAGT. V was cut by 2 bases and J by 0 bases, with 13 bases left in between. This CDR3 has 17 amino acids.

This clone was seen a handful of times. CDR3 bases: TGTGCCAGCAGAGAGGACAGGGATGTATCTGAAGCTTTCTTT. Translation gives CASREDRDVSEAFF. The chain has TRBV5-5 and TRBJ1-1; 8 bases are a match to TRBD1. The CDR3 runs 14 residues. V was pared by 5 bases and J by 6 bases, with 9 bases of the junction left unmatched. In germline, CDR1 is SGHKS, CDR2 YYEKEE (reference sequence).

This clone appeared a single time. This rearrangement joins TRBV5-1 to TRBJ2-2; perhaps TRBD1 as D (6 bases). The CDR3 contains 15 residues. The germline V gene has CDR1 SGHRS and CDR2 YFSETQ. The V end was cut by 6 bases, the J end by 4 bases, with 16 bases between. CDR3 protein: CASTQNRAGTGELFF. In DNA form, the CDR3 reads TGCGCCAGCACACAAAACAGGGCCGGCACCGGGGAGCTGTTTTTT.

V is TRBV19 and J is TRBJ2-3, with D tentatively TRBD2 (6 bases). Germline CDR1 and CDR2: LNHDA and SQIVND (reference sequence). There are 18 residues in the CDR3. V was trimmed by 4 bases and J by 2 bases, leaving 22 bases between them. DNA of the CDR3: TGTGCCAGTAGTAGGGGGGTCCCGGGGTCCGGCCTCACAGATACGCAGTATTTT. It is translated as CASSRGVPGSGLTDTQYF.

The J gene is TRBJ1-5, the V gene TRBV18; D ambiguous. Deletions cut 6 bases from V and 7 bases from J, with 13 bases between. The CDR3 loop spans 13 amino acids. Germline CDR1 and CDR2: KGHSH and LQKENI. CDR3 protein: CASSSSEAQPQHF. The CDR3 region has the DNA TGTGCCAGCTCTTCTAGCGAGGCCCAGCCCCAGCATTTT.

The rearrangement joins TRBV2 to TRBJ1-1, with D possibly matching TRBD1 (6 bases). The CDR3 covers 13 residues. Germline lookup yields CDR1 SNHLY and CDR2 FYNNEI. The ends were cut back, 5 bases at V and 1 base at J, with 8 bases in the middle. CDR3 sequence (DNA): TGTGCCAGCAGTCCGGGACAGAACACTGAAGCTTTCTTT. It specifies CASSPGQNTEAFF.

The chain joins TRBV9 to TRBJ2-2; 7 positions match TRBD2. CDR1 and CDR2 from the germline V gene are SGDLS and YYNGEE. The CDR3 runs 15 residues. The V gene end was trimmed by 5 bases and the J gene end by 0 bases; junction bases not matched to a gene: 4. This CDR3 is CASRKSGTNTGELFF. The CDR3 coding sequence is TGTGCCAGCAGGAAGAGCGGGACGAACACCGGGGAGCTGTTTTTT.

The chain carries TRBV6-6 and TRBJ2-5, with TRBD2 identical over 10 bases. The germline V gene encodes CDR1 MNHNY and CDR2 SVGAGI (reference sequence). CDR3 length equals 14 residues. Trimming at V came to 8 bases and at J to 2 bases, leaving 5 bases not matched to a gene. The CDR3 loop reads CASGDSGGQETQYF. As DNA, the CDR3 is TGTGCCAGCGGCGATAGCGGGGGGCAAGAGACCCAGTACTTC.

The chain links TRBV18 to TRBJ2-7; 10 bases are a match to TRBD1. The CDR3 length is 14 residues. With V trimmed by 1 base and J by 3 bases, 0 bases remained unmatched. Germline-derived CDR1 and CDR2 are KGHSH and LQKENI. CDR3 protein: CASSPRTGGYEQYF. In nucleotides, the CDR3 is TGTGCCAGCTCACCACGGACAGGGGGCTACGAGCAGTACTTC.

This clone was detected a few times. As DNA, the CDR3 is TGTGCCAGCCCTCCTTGGGGGGGAGGTACTGAAGCTTTCTTT. Translated: CASPPWGGGTEAFF. The rearrangement links TRBV6-1 to TRBJ1-1; a weak D match, TRBD1 (5 bases). CDR3 length: 14 residues. The germline gives CDR1 MNHNS, CDR2 SASEGT. Trimming removed 8 bases at V and 5 bases at J, with 18 bases between.

This clone has a single count. Additional DNA sequences in this sample encode the identical CDR3. The chain's CDR3 is CASSPPANSMRGYTF. The CDR3 DNA reads as TGTGCCAGCAGCCCCCCCGCCAATTCCATGAGGGGCTACACCTTC. V is TRBV28 and J is TRBJ1-2; D uncertain. This CDR3 region has 15 residues. V was clipped by 6 bases and J by 8 bases, with 22 bases between them. Germline V gene lookup returns CDR1 MDHEN and CDR2 SYDVKM.

This clone has a handful of counts. This chain uses TRBV10-2 with TRBJ1-2; D ambiguous. The CDR3 totals 11 residues. Trimming stripped 10 bases from V and 7 bases from J, with 13 bases between. CDR1 and CDR2 (germline): WSHSY, SAAADI. This CDR3 is CAISTGFGYTF. The CDR3 DNA sequence: TGCGCCATCTCAACGGGGTTTGGCTACACCTTC.

The rearrangement uses TRBV30 and TRBJ1-3, with unresolved D. CDR3 length: 12 amino acids. CDR1 GTSNPN and CDR2 SVGIG come from the germline V gene (reference sequence). Trimming took off 4 bases at V and 4 bases at J, with 8 bases between the two ends. The CDR3 region is CAWTARGNTIYF. The CDR3 DNA reads as TGTGCCTGGACTGCTAGGGGAAACACCATATATTTT.

The chain joins TRBV7-3 to TRBJ2-1; D is perhaps TRBD2 (6 bases). V was clipped by 5 bases and J by 9 bases, with 14 bases between them. Germline V CDR1 and CDR2: SGHTA, FQGTGA. The CDR3 consists of 13 residues. The CDR3 spells CASSPQLAGEQFF. CDR3 nucleotide sequence: TGTGCCAGCAGCCCCCAACTAGCCGGTGAGCAGTTCTTC.

The genes are TRBV28 and TRBJ2-2; no definite D call. Trimming cost V 8 bases and J 3 bases, with 13 bases left between them. The CDR3 contains 14 residues. Germline CDR1 is MDHEN and CDR2 is SYDVKM. The DNA for the CDR3 is TGTGCCAGCGGTTCTACGCCCTACACCGGGGAGCTGTTTTTT. Encoded protein: CASGSTPYTGELFF.

This sequence joins TRBV6-6 and TRBJ1-2, with TRBD1 as a possible D gene (5 bases). Germline values: CDR1 MNHNY, CDR2 SVGAGI (reference sequence). V dropped 6 bases and J dropped 2 bases, with 13 bases sitting between them. The CDR3 loop spans 14 amino acids. CDR3 DNA: TGTGCCAGCAGCCGCCCAGCAGGGAACTATGGCTACACCTTC. It encodes CASSRPAGNYGYTF.

Only one count was recorded for this clone. CDR3: CASRSLGPNSGANVLTF. DNA for the CDR3: TGTGCCAGCAGATCCTTGGGGCCCAACTCTGGGGCCAACGTCCTGACTTTC. The genes are TRBV12-1 and TRBJ2-6; no check of the table's D call, TRBD1, against the DNA was made. TRBV12-1 is a known pseudogene. CDR3 length equals 17 residues.